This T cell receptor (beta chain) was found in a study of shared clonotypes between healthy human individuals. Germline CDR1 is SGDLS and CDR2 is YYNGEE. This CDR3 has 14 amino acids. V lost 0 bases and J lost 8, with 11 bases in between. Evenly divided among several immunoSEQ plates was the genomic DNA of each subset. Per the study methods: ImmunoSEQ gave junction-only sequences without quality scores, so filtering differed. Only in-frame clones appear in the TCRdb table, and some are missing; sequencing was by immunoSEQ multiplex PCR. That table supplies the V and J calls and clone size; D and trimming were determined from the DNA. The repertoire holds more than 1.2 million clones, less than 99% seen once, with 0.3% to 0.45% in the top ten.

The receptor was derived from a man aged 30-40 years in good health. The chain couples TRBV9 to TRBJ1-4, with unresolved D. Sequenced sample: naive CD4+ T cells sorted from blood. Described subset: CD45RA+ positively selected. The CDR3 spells CASSVGTGEEKLFF. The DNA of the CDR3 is TGTGCCAGCAGCGTAGGCACGGGCGAGGAAAAACTGTTTTTT.